This entry is about one TCR beta chain. Clones were read by immunoSEQ multiplex PCR, and TCRdb kept only the in-frame ones, dropping some. The repertoire includes about 40,000 clones, 92% of them detected once, and about an eighth sits in the top ten. The sample belongs to a study of T cell changes during pregnancy in multiple sclerosis. Here the sequenced sample was CD8+ T cells from peripheral blood mononuclear cells, taken in the first trimester of pregnancy. This TCR was recovered from a female donor with multiple sclerosis, enrolled in a pregnancy study.

This CDR3 reads CASSQDGRGEQYF. CDR3 coding DNA: TGTGCCAGCAGCCAAGATGGACGAGGGGAGCAGTACTTC. The chain is built from TRBV14 and TRBJ2-7; maybe TRBD2 (5 bases). The V and J ends lost 0 bases and 7 bases respectively, with 10 bases between them. The CDR3 is 13 amino acids. Germline CDR1 is SGHDN and CDR2 is FVKESK.